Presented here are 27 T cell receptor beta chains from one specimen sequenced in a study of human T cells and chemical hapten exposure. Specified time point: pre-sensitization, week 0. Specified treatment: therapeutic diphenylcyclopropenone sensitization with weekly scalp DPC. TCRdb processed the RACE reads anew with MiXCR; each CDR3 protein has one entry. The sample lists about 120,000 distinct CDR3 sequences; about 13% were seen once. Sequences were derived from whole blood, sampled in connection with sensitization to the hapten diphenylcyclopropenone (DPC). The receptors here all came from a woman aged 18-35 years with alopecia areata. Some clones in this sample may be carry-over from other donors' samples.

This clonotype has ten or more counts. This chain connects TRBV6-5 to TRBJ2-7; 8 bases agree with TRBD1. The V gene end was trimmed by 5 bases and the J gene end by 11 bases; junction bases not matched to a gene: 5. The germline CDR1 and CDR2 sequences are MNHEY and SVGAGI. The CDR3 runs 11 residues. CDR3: CASSKTGVEYF. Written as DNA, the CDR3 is TGTGCCAGCAGTAAGACAGGGGTAGAGTACTTC.

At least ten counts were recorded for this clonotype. The CDR3 reads CASSSRTGEGTDTQYF. The CDR3 DNA follows: TGCGCCAGCAGCTCCCGGACAGGGGAAGGTACAGATACGCAGTATTTT. The chain has TRBV5-1 and TRBJ2-3; 9 nucleotides agree with TRBD1. V was clipped by 3 bases and J by 3 bases; unmatched bases: 8. Germline V lookup: CDR1 SGHRS, CDR2 YFSETQ. CDR3 size: 16 residues.

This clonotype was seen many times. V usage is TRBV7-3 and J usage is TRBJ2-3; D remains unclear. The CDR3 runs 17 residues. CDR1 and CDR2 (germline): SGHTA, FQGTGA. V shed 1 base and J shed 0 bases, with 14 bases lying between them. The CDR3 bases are TGTGCCAGCAGCTTAATCCCCGTCGGTCCTAGCACAGATACGCAGTATTTT. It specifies CASSLIPVGPSTDTQYF.

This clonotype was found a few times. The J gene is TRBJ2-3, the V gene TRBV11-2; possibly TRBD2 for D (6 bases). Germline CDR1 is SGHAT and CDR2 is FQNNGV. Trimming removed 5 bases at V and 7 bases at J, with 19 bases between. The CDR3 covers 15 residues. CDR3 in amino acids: CASSPSRGKTNTQYF. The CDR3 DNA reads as TGTGCCAGCAGCCCAAGTCGGGGGAAAACAAATACGCAGTATTTT.

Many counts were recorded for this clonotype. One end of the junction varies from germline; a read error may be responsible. The CDR3 coding sequence is TGTGCCAGCAGCCAGCTCGGACAGGGTTCCTATTTC. Residues: CASSQLGQGSYF. The chain employs TRBV3-1 and TRBJ2-7; 8 nucleotides match TRBD1. Germline V gene lookup returns CDR1 LGHDT and CDR2 YNNKEL (reference sequence). This CDR3 spans 12 amino acids.

This chain's CDR3 is CASSFLDRATPYEQYF. The CDR3 DNA reads TGTGCCAGCAGTTTCCTTGACAGGGCCACCCCCTACGAGCAGTACTTC. The rearrangement links TRBV6-6 to TRBJ2-7; 7 nucleotides align to TRBD1. This CDR3 is built from 16 residues. V trimming: 4 bases; J trimming: 2 bases; junction bases outside the gene matches: 11. Germline lookup yields CDR1 MNHNY and CDR2 SVGAGI (reference sequence).

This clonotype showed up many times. CDR3 loop: CASSQDQGPYEQYF. The CDR3 coding sequence is TGTGCCAGCAGCCAAGATCAGGGCCCCTACGAGCAGTACTTC. The J gene is TRBJ2-7, the V gene TRBV4-2, with D possibly matching TRBD1 (5 bases). Germline CDR1 reads LGHNA; CDR2 reads YNFKEQ. CDR3 length: 14 residues. V was pared by 0 bases and J by 2 bases, with 8 bases between.

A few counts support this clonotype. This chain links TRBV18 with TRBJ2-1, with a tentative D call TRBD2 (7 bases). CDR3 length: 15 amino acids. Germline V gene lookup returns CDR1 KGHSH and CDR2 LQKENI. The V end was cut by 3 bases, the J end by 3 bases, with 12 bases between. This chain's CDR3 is CASSPGGGLYNEQFF. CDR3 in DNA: TGTGCCAGCTCACCTGGCGGGGGCCTCTACAATGAGCAGTTCTTC.

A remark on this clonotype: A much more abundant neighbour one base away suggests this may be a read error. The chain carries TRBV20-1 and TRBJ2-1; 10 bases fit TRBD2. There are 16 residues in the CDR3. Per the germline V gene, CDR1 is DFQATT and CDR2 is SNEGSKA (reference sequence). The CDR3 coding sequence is TGCAGTGCTAGAGCTTGGGCTAGCGGGGGCCACAATAAGCAGTTCTTC. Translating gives CSARAWASGGHNKQFF.

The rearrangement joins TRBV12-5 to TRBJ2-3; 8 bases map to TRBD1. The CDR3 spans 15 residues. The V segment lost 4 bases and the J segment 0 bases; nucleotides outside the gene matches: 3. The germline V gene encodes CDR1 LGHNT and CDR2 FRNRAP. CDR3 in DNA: TGTGCTAGTGGTTACCGGGACAGGAGCACAGATACGCAGTATTTT. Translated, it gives CASGYRDRSTDTQYF. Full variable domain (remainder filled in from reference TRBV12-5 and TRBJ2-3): DARVTQTPRHKVTEMGQEVTMRCQPILGHNTVFWYRQTMMQGLELLAYFRNRAPLDDSGMPKDRFSAEMPDATLATLKIQPSEPRDSAVYFCASGYRDRSTDTQYFGPGTRLTVL.

For the CDR3, the DNA is TGTGCCAGCTTGGACAGGGTGGATGGCTACACCTTC. Translation: CASLDRVDGYTF. The V call is TRBV18, the J call TRBJ1-2, with TRBD1 identical over 8 bases. V lost 7 bases and J lost 6; bases outside the gene matches: 4. The CDR3 spans 12 residues. Germline V gives CDR1 KGHSH, CDR2 LQKENI.

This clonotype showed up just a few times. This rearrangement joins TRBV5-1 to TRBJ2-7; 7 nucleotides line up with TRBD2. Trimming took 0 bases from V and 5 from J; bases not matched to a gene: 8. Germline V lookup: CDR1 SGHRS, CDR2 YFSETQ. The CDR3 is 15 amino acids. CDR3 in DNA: TGCGCCAGCAGCTTGGCTGCTAGCGGCGGCGACGAGCAGTACTTC. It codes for CASSLAASGGDEQYF.

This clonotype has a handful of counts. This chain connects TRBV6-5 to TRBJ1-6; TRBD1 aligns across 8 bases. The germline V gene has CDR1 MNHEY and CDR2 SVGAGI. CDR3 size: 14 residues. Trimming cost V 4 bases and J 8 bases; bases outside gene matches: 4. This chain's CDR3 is CASSLTGAYSPLHF. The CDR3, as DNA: TGTGCCAGCAGTTTGACAGGGGCATATTCACCCCTCCACTTT.

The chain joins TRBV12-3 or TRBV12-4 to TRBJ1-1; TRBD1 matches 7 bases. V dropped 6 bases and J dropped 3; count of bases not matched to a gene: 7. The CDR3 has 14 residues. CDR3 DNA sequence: TGTGCCAGCAGGAGAAGACAGGGAGACACTGAAGCTTTCTTT. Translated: CASRRRQGDTEAFF.

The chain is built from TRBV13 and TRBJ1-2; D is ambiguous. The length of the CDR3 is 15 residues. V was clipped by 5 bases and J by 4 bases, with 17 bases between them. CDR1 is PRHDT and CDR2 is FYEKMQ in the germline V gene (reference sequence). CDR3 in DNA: TGTGCCAGCAGCCCTCCGGGGAAACACGGCTATGGCTACACCTTC. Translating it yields CASSPPGKHGYGYTF. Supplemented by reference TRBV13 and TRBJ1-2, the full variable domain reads AAGVIQSPRHLIKEKRETATLKCYPIPRHDTVYWYQQGPGQDPQFLISFYEKMQSDKGSIPDRFSAQQFSDYHSELNMSSLELGDSALYFCASSPPGKHGYGYTFGSGTRLTVV.

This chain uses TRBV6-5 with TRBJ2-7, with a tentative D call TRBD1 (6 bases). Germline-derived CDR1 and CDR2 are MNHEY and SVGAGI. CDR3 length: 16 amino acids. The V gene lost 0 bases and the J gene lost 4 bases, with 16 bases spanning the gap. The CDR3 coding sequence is TGTGCCAGCAGTTACTCCAGGGGTTTAGCCCTATACGAGCAGTACTTC. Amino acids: CASSYSRGLALYEQYF.

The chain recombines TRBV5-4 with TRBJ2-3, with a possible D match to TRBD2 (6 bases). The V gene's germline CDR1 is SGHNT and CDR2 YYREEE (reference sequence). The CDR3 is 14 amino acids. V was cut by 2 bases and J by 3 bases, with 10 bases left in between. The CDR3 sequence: CASSFGGRTDTQYF. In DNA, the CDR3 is TGTGCCAGCAGCTTCGGGGGTCGGACAGATACGCAGTATTTT.

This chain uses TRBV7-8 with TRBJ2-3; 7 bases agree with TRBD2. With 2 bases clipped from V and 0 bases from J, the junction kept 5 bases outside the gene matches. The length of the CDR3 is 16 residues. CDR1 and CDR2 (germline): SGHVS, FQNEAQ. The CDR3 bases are TGTGCCAGCAGCTTACGGCGGGGGACTAGCACAGATACGCAGTATTTT. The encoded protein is CASSLRRGTSTDTQYF.

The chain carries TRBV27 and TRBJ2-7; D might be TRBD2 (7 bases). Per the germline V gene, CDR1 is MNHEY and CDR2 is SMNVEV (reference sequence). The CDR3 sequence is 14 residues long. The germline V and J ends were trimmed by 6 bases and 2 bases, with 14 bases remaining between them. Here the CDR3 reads CASSTWRGPYEQYF. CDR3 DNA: TGTGCCAGCAGCACCTGGCGGGGGCCCTACGAGCAGTACTTC.

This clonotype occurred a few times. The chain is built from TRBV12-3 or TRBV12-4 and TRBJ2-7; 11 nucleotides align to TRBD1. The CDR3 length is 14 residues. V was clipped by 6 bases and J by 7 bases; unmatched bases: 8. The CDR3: CASRMPGQGGEQYF. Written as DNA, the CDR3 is TGTGCCAGCAGAATGCCGGGACAGGGGGGTGAGCAGTACTTC.

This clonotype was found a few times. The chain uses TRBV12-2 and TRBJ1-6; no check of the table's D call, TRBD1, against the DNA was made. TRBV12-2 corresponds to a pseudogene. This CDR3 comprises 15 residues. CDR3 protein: CASRLSGGDGSPLHF. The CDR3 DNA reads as TGTGCAAGTCGCTTAAGTGGTGGGGACGGCTCACCCCTCCACTTT.

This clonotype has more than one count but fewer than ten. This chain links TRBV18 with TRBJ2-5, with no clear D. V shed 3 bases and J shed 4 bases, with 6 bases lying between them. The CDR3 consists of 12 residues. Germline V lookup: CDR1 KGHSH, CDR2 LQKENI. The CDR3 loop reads CASSPWGETQYF. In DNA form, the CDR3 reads TGTGCCAGCTCACCGTGGGGAGAGACCCAGTACTTC.

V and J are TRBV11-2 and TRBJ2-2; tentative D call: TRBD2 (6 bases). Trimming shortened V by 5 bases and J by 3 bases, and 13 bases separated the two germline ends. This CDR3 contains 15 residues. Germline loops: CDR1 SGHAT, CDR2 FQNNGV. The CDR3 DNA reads TGTGCCAGCAGCCTACGAGGGGAGGACACCGGGGAGCTGTTTTTT. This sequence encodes CASSLRGEDTGELFF.

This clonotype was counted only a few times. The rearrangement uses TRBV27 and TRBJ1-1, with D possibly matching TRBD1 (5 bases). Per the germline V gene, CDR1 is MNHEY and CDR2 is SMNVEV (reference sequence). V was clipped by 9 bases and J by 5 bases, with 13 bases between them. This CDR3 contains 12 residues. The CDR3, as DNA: TGTGCCAGTCTGGGGGGGGGTACTGAAGCTTTCTTT. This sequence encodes CASLGGGTEAFF.

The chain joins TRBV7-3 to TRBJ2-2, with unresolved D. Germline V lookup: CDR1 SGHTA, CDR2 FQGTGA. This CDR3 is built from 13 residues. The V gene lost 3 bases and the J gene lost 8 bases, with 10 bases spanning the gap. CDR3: CASSLMGKGELFF. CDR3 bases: TGTGCCAGCAGCTTGATGGGGAAGGGGGAGCTGTTTTTT.

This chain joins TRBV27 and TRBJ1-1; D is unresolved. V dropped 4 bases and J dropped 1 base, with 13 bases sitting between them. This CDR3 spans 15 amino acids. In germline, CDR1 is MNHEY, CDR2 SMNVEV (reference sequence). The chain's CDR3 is CASSSSGWKNTEAFF. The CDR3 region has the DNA TGTGCCAGCAGTTCTTCCGGGTGGAAGAACACTGAAGCTTTCTTT.

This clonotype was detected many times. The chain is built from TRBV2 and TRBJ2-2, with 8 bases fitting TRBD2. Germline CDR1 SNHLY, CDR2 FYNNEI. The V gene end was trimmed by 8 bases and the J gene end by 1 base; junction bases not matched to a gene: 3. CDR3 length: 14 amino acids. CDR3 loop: CASHLAGNTGELFF. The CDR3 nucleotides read TGTGCCAGCCACCTAGCGGGGAACACCGGGGAGCTGTTTTTT.